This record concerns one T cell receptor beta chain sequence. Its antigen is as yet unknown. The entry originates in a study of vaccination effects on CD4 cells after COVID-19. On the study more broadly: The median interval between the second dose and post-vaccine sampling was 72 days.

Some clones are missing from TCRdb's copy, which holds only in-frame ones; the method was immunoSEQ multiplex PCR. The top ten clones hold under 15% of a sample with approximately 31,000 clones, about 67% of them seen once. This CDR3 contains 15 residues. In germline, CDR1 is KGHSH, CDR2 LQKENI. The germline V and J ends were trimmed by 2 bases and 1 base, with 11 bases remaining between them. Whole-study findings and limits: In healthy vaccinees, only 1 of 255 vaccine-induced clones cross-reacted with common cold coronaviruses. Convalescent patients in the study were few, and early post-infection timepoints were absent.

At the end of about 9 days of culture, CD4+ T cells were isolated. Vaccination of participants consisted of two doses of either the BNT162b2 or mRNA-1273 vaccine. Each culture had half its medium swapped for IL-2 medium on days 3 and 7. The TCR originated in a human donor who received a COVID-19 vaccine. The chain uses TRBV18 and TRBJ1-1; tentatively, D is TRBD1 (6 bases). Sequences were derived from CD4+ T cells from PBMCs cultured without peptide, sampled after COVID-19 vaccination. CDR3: CASSPTGTPNTEAFF. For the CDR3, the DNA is TGTGCCAGCTCACCAACCGGGACACCGAACACTGAAGCTTTCTTT. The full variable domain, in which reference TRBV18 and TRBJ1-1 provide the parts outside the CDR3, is NAGVMQNPRHLVRRRGQEARLRCSPMKGHSHVYWYRQLPEEGLKFMVYLQKENIIDESGMPKERFSAEFPKEGPSILRIQQVVRGDSAAYFCASSPTGTPNTEAFFGQGTRLTVV.